The next 5 T cell receptor beta chains were all read from a single sample in a study of memory CD4+ T cells and cytomegalovirus serostatus. Libraries were prepared by immunoSEQ multiplex PCR; TCRdb keeps only in-frame clonotypes and omits some of them. The sample shows under 70,000 clones, about 81% of them seen only once. The sort gate was single viable CD3+CD4+CD8-CD45RO+ cells for memory CD4+ T cells. Sequenced material: memory CD4+ T cells from blood. All receptors derive from an adult in good health and CMV-seronegative.

The chain carries TRBV6-5 and TRBJ1-4; D gene unclear. CDR1 and CDR2 (germline): MNHEY, SVGAGI. Trimming took off 11 bases at V and 5 bases at J, with 12 bases between the two ends. The CDR3 has 12 amino acids. CDR3 loop: CASGWRNEKLFF. CDR3 coding DNA: TGTGCCTCCGGATGGAGGAATGAAAAACTGTTTTTT.

V gene TRBV5-6 combines with J gene TRBJ1-1; no firm D call. V was clipped by 1 base and J by 10 bases, with 17 bases between them. The CDR3 sequence is 14 residues long. Germline V lookup: CDR1 SGHDT, CDR2 YYEEEE. The DNA of the CDR3 is TGTGCCAGCAGCTTGTTCTTTTCCGGATTAGTAGCTTTCTTT. This codes for CASSLFFSGLVAFF.

Only one count was recorded for this clone. The rearrangement joins TRBV5-1 to TRBJ2-3; 8 nucleotides match TRBD1. The CDR3 covers 16 residues. V lost 4 bases to trimming and J lost 0 bases; unmatched junction nucleotides: 7. CDR1 is SGHRS, CDR2 YFSETQ, per germline. CDR3 sequence: CASSRTGYASTDTQYF. Written as DNA, the CDR3 is TGCGCCAGCAGCAGGACAGGGTATGCCAGCACAGATACGCAGTATTTT.

This rearrangement joins TRBV15 to TRBJ1-1, with D possibly matching TRBD1 (5 bases). CDR1 is LNHNV and CDR2 is YYDKDF in the germline V gene (reference sequence). This CDR3 region has 13 residues. Between the trimmed V and J ends, which lost 1 base and 7 bases, there was a span of 10 bases. Here the CDR3 DNA reads TGTGCCACCAGCAGAGGCAGGGAAGGTGAAGCTTTCTTT. Translated, it gives CATSRGREGEAFF.

The chain is built from TRBV6-1 and TRBJ1-4; possibly TRBD1 for D (5 bases). The CDR3 covers 15 residues. The germline V and J ends were trimmed by 8 bases and 8 bases, with 21 bases remaining between them. The germline V gene has CDR1 MNHNS and CDR2 SASEGT. The CDR3 DNA follows: TGTGCCAGCTTTAGCAGTTTTAGGACAAACGAAAAACTGTTTTTT. It encodes CASFSSFRTNEKLFF.